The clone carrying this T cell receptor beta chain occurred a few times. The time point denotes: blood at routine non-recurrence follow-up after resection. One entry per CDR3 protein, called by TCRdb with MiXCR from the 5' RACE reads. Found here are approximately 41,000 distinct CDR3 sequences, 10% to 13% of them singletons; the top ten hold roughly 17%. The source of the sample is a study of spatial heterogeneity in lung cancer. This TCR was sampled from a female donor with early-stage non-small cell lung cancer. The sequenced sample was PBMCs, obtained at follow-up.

CDR3 DNA: TGTGCCAGCAGTGGACTAGCAGATACGCAGTATTTT. It yields the protein CASSGLADTQYF. The chain recombines TRBV25-1 with TRBJ2-3; maybe TRBD2 (6 bases). Trimming took 4 bases from V and 4 from J, leaving 6 bases between them. Germline-derived CDR1 and CDR2 are MGHDK and SYGVNS. CDR3 length: 12 amino acids.